The 18 T cell receptor beta chains in this list originate from one sample, sequenced in a study of CD8 T cells in Susac syndrome. Reverse transcription of about 0.45 to 1 ug RNA was carried out with random hexamers. Using its own MiXCR run on the immunoSEQ multiplex PCR reads, TCRdb lists one record per CDR3 protein. The sample includes about 150,000 distinct CDR3 sequences, around 95% seen only once; the top ten take 0.065% to 0.095%. The sequenced sample consisted of CD4+ T cells from PBMCs. The receptors were sampled from a human donor with Susac syndrome.

The rearrangement joins TRBV25-1 to TRBJ1-6; D is unclear. Germline V CDR1 and CDR2: MGHDK, SYGVNS. CDR3 length: 11 amino acids. The ends were cut back, 6 bases at V and 9 bases at J, with 6 bases in the middle. The CDR3 here is CASRVRSPLHF. In DNA form, the CDR3 reads TGTGCCAGCAGGGTCCGTTCACCCCTCCACTTT.

The CDR3 sequence is CASSPSQLGEQYF. The CDR3 DNA follows: TGTGCCAGCAGTCCCTCCCAGTTGGGAGAGCAGTACTTC. The genes are TRBV6-2 or TRBV6-3 and TRBJ2-1; D is undetermined. TRBJ2-7 matches the DNA end more closely, so the J call is doubtful. CDR1 and CDR2 (germline): MNHEY, SVGEGT. The CDR3 is made up of 13 amino acids.

This clonotype was recorded a few times. The rearrangement uses TRBV3-1 and TRBJ1-1; 8 nucleotides match TRBD1. Germline V CDR1 and CDR2: LGHDT, YNNKEL (reference sequence). The V and J ends lost 3 bases and 0 bases, in that order; junction bases with no gene match: 0. The CDR3 covers 14 residues. CDR3 nucleotides: TGTGCCAGCAGCCAGGGACAGGTGAACACTGAAGCTTTCTTT. Residues: CASSQGQVNTEAFF.

The rearrangement uses TRBV19 and TRBJ2-6, with 12 nucleotides matching TRBD1. This CDR3 spans 20 amino acids. Germline V lookup: CDR1 LNHDA, CDR2 SQIVND (reference sequence). J lost 0 bases, V lost 2 bases, and 8 bases had no gene match. The CDR3 loop is CASSILGQGASYSGANVLTF. The CDR3 DNA reads as TGTGCCAGTAGTATACTGGGACAGGGGGCTTCCTACTCTGGGGCCAACGTCCTGACTTTC.

The V gene is TRBV28, the J gene TRBJ2-7; no reliable D call. Per germline, CDR1 MDHEN and CDR2 SYDVKM. The CDR3 spans 13 residues. V was cut by 4 bases and J by 2 bases, with 9 bases left in between. The CDR3 DNA sequence: TGTGCCAGCAGTTCTGGGAACCCCTACGAGCAGTACTTC. It translates to CASSSGNPYEQYF. Looking up the rest from reference TRBV28 and TRBJ2-7 gives the full variable domain: DVKVTQSSRYLVKRTGEKVFLECVQDMDHENMFWYRQDPGLGLRLIYFSYDVKMKEKGDIPEGYSVSREKKERFSLILESASTNQTSMYLCASSSGNPYEQYFGPGTRLTVT.

The chain is built from TRBV27 and TRBJ2-3; the D call may be TRBD1 or TRBD2 (5 bases each). Trimming left V 5 bases short and J 4 bases short, with 13 bases between. The CDR3 is 14 residues long. Per germline, CDR1 MNHEY and CDR2 SMNVEV (reference sequence). This chain's CDR3 is CASSRGVGADTQYF. CDR3 sequence (DNA): TGTGCCAGCAGTAGAGGGGTTGGGGCAGATACGCAGTATTTT.

The J gene is TRBJ2-3, the V gene TRBV7-2, with D unclear. Deletions cut 5 bases from V and 0 bases from J, with 15 bases between. The CDR3 sequence is 16 residues long. Germline-derived CDR1 and CDR2 are SGHTA and FQGNSA. The CDR3 loop reads CASSPQVGFSTDTQYF. CDR3 coding DNA: TGTGCCAGCAGCCCACAAGTTGGCTTTAGCACAGATACGCAGTATTTT. The full variable domain, rest sourced from reference TRBV7-2 and TRBJ2-3, is GAGVSQSPSNKVTEKGKDVELRCDPISGHTALYWYRQSLGQGLEFLIYFQGNSAPDKSGLPSDRFSAERTGGSVSTLTIQRTQQEDSAVYLCASSPQVGFSTDTQYFGPGTRLTVL.

The rearrangement joins TRBV29-1 to TRBJ2-7, with D unresolved. V shed 8 bases and J shed 7 bases, with 6 bases lying between them. This CDR3 is built from 8 residues. The germline V gene has CDR1 SQVTM and CDR2 ANQGSEA. CDR3 amino acids: CSPREQYF. As DNA, the CDR3 is TGCAGCCCCCGAGAGCAGTACTTC.

The chain has TRBV29-1 and TRBJ2-5; TRBD2 is a possible D gene (6 bases). Trimming stripped 5 bases from V and 5 bases from J, with 18 bases between. This CDR3 comprises 14 residues. Germline lookup yields CDR1 SQVTM and CDR2 ANQGSEA. CDR3 sequence: CSVLSGGRGETQYF. The CDR3 region has the DNA TGCAGCGTTCTCTCCGGTGGACGGGGGGAGACCCAGTACTTC.

The chain employs TRBV10-2 and TRBJ1-2; no reliable D call. V was cut by 6 bases and J by 5 bases, with 7 bases left in between. From germline, CDR1 is WSHSY and CDR2 SAAADI. This CDR3 has 11 residues. The CDR3 nucleotides read TGCGCCAGCAGGGGCCAGTATGGCTACACCTTC. It specifies CASRGQYGYTF.

This chain uses TRBV2 with TRBJ1-6; weak D call: TRBD1 (6 bases). Germline V CDR1 and CDR2: SNHLY, FYNNEI. The V end was cut by 6 bases, the J end by 10 bases, with 19 bases between. This CDR3 has 15 residues. CDR3 region: CASSLTGNLGSPLHF. CDR3 in DNA: TGTGCCAGCAGCCTAACAGGGAACCTTGGATCACCCCTCCACTTT.

The CDR3 DNA follows: TGTGCCAGCAGTGAATGGCGGAGCAATGAGCAGTTCTTC. Protein product: CASSEWRSNEQFF. This chain links TRBV2 with TRBJ2-1; D gene ambiguous. V lost 2 bases and J lost 6, with 8 bases in between. The CDR3 covers 13 residues. The germline V gene has CDR1 SNHLY and CDR2 FYNNEI.

The CDR3 DNA reads TGTGCCAGCAGTTACTCAGGGACAGCAACCTACGAGCAGTACTTC. Encoded protein: CASSYSGTATYEQYF. The J gene is TRBJ2-7, the V gene TRBV6-5; 7 bases are shared with TRBD1. The germline CDR1 and CDR2 sequences are MNHEY and SVGAGI. V lost 0 bases and J lost 2; bases outside the gene matches: 4. The CDR3 loop spans 15 amino acids.

The gene calls are TRBV7-9 and TRBJ1-1, with D tentatively TRBD1 (5 bases). The CDR3 spans 16 residues. V was trimmed by 6 bases and J by 5 bases, leaving 22 bases between them. The germline gives CDR1 SEHNR, CDR2 FQNEAQ (reference sequence). CDR3 nucleotide sequence: TGTGCCAGCAGTAACCAGGGAGTCGCTCGTGGGACTGAAGCTTTCTTT. This codes for CASSNQGVARGTEAFF.

J is TRBJ1-6 and V is TRBV3-1, with 8 bases that match TRBD1. CDR3 length: 14 residues. The trim removed 2 bases at V and 8 bases at J, leaving 2 bases unmatched. Germline V gene data show CDR1 as LGHDT and CDR2 as YNNKEL (reference sequence). CDR3 amino acids: CASSQMDRDSPLHF. CDR3 bases: TGTGCCAGCAGCCAAATGGACAGGGATTCACCCCTCCACTTT.

The chain combines TRBV19 with TRBJ1-5; D is uncertain. The germline V gene encodes CDR1 LNHDA and CDR2 SQIVND (reference sequence). V shed 10 bases and J shed 0 bases, with 22 bases lying between them. The CDR3 is made up of 17 amino acids. As DNA, the CDR3 is TGTGCCACCTCCGAAGCGGCGTCAACCTATAGCAATCAGCCCCAGCATTTT. This sequence encodes CATSEAASTYSNQPQHF.

The chain couples TRBV6-6 to TRBJ1-1, with 8 bases lining up with TRBD1. The CDR3 length is 13 residues. Germline trimming cut 5 bases from V and 4 bases from J; bases unmatched to any gene: 3. CDR1 and CDR2 from the germline V gene are MNHNY and SVGAGI (reference sequence). The CDR3 spells CASSTGGFTEAFF. CDR3 nucleotides: TGTGCCAGCAGTACAGGGGGTTTCACTGAAGCTTTCTTT.

V usage is TRBV7-2 and J usage is TRBJ1-2, with D perhaps matching TRBD1 (6 bases). This CDR3 spans 17 amino acids. Per the germline V gene, CDR1 is SGHTA and CDR2 is FQGNSA. V was clipped by 5 bases and J by 0 bases, with 19 bases between them. In DNA form, the CDR3 reads TGTGCCAGCAGCCCAACCGCTTTGGGGGCGGCTAACTATGGCTACACCTTC. It encodes CASSPTALGAANYGYTF.